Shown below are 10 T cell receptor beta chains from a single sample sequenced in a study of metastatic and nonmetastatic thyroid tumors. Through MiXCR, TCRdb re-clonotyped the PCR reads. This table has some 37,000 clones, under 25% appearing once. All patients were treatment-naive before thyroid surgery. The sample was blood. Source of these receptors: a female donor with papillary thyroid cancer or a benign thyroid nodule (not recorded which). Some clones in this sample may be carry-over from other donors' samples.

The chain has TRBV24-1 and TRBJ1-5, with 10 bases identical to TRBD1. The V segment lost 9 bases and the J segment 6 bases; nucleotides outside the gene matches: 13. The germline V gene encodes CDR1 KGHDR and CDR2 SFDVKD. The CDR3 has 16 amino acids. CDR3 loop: CATPAGQGELCQPQHF. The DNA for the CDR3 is TGTGCCACCCCCGCCGGACAGGGGGAATTATGTCAGCCCCAGCATTTT.

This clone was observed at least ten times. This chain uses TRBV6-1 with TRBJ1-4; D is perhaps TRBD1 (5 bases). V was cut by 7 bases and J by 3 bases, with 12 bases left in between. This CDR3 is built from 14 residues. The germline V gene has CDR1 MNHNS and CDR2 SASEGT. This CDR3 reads CASTPGRSNEKLFF. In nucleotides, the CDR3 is TGTGCCAGCACTCCGGGACGGTCTAATGAAAAACTGTTTTTT.

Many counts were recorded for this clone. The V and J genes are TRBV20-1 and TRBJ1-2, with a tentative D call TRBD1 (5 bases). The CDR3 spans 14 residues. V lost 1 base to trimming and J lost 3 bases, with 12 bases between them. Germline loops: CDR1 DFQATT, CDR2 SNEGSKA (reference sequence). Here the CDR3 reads CSARAGLRDYGYTF. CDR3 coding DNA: TGCAGTGCTAGAGCCGGACTCAGGGACTATGGCTACACCTTC.

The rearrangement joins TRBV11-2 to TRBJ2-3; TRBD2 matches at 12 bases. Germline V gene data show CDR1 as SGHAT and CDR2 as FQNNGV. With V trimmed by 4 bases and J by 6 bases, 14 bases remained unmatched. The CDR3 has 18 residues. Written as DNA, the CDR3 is TGTGCCAGCAGCTCAAACGGCCTAGCGGGAGGGCTTGCCGATACGCAGTATTTT. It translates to CASSSNGLAGGLADTQYF.

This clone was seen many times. In nucleotides, the CDR3 is TGCAGTGCTAGACCGGCGGACGAGCAGTACTTC. Protein sequence: CSARPADEQYF. This rearrangement joins TRBV20-1 to TRBJ2-7; no firm D call. The ends were cut back, 2 bases at V and 5 bases at J, with 7 bases in the middle. CDR3 length equals 11 residues. The germline CDR1 and CDR2 sequences are DFQATT and SNEGSKA (reference sequence).

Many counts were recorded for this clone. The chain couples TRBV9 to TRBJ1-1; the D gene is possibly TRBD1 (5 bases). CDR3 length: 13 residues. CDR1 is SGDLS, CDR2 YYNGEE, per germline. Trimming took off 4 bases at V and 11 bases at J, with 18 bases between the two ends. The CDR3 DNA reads TGTGCCAGCAGCCCTACTGGACAAGAGTGGGCTTTCTTT. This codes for CASSPTGQEWAFF.

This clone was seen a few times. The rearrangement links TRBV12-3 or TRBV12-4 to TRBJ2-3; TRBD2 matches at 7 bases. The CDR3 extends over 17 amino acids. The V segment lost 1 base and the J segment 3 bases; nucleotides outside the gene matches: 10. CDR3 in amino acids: CASSLVASGSGTDTQYF. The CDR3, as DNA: TGTGCCAGCAGTTTAGTGGCTAGCGGTAGTGGGACAGATACGCAGTATTTT.

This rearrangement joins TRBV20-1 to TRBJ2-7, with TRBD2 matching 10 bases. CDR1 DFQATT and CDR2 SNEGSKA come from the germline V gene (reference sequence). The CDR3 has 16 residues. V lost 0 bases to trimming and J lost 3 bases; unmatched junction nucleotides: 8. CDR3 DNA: TGCAGTGCTAGAGATGACGAGACTAGCGGGCTCTACGAGCAGTACTTC. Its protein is CSARDDETSGLYEQYF.

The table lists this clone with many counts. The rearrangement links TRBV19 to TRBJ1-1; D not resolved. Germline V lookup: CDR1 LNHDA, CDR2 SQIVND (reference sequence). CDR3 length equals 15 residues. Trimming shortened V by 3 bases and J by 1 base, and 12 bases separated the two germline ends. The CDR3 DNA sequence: TGTGCCAGTAGTATTTACTGGGCTGGGAACACTGAAGCTTTCTTT. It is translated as CASSIYWAGNTEAFF. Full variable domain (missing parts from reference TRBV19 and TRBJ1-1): DGGITQSPKYLFRKEGQNVTLSCEQNLNHDAMYWYRQDPGQGLRLIYYSQIVNDFQKGDIAEGYSVSREKKESFPLTVTSAQKNPTAFYLCASSIYWAGNTEAFFGQGTRLTVV.

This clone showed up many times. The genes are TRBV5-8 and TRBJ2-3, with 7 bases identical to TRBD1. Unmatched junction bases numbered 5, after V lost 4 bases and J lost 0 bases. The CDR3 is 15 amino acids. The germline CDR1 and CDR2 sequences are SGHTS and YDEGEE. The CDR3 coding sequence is TGTGCCAGCAGCGATGGGACAGCTAGCACAGATACGCAGTATTTT. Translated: CASSDGTASTDTQYF.